Each of the 16 T cell receptor beta chains below was sequenced from the same sample in a study of OX40 agonist ivuxolimab in advanced cancers. Produced via immunoSEQ multiplex PCR; TCRdb's table is partial and in-frame only. The sample holds about 70,000 clones, about 90% seen once. Here the sequenced sample was CD4+ or CD8+ T cells sorted from blood, taken in a trial of the OX40 agonist ivuxolimab. Every receptor here comes from an adult with an advanced solid tumor such as melanoma, head and neck, liver or kidney cancer.

The chain's CDR3 is CASSPAGTDTQYF. The CDR3, as DNA: TGTGCCAGCTCACCAGCGGGCACAGATACGCAGTATTTT. The chain uses TRBV18 and TRBJ2-3; D uncertain. The CDR3 covers 13 residues. Germline V gene lookup returns CDR1 KGHSH and CDR2 LQKENI. Trimming cost V 2 bases and J 1 base, with 4 bases left between them. The entire variable domain, with the rest obtained from reference TRBV18 and TRBJ2-3, is as follows: NAGVMQNPRHLVRRRGQEARLRCSPMKGHSHVYWYRQLPEEGLKFMVYLQKENIIDESGMPKERFSAEFPKEGPSILRIQQVVRGDSAAYFCASSPAGTDTQYFGPGTRLTVL.

The chain combines TRBV5-1 with TRBJ1-1, with 7 positions matching TRBD1. After removal of 0 bases from V and 5 bases from J, the junction contained 4 bases not matched to a gene. The CDR3 is made up of 14 amino acids. The germline V gene has CDR1 SGHRS and CDR2 YFSETQ. The CDR3 protein is CASSLGQGGTEAFF. The CDR3 nucleotides are TGCGCCAGCAGCTTGGGGCAGGGGGGAACTGAAGCTTTCTTT. The full variable domain, rest sourced from reference TRBV5-1 and TRBJ1-1, is KAGVTQTPRYLIKTRGQQVTLSCSPISGHRSVSWYQQTPGQGLQFLFEYFSETQRNKGNFPGRFSGRQFSNSRSEMNVSTLELGDSALYLCASSLGQGGTEAFFGQGTRLTVV.

V is TRBV5-4 and J is TRBJ2-7; tentatively, D is TRBD1 (6 bases). CDR1 is SGHNT, CDR2 YYREEE, per germline (reference sequence). V shed 4 bases and J shed 5 bases, with 13 bases lying between them. The CDR3 runs 13 residues. The CDR3 DNA follows: TGTGCCAGCAGCCAACGAGGGGGAAACGAGCAGTACTTC. Protein sequence: CASSQRGGNEQYF.

This clone was detected only once. V gene TRBV27 combines with J gene TRBJ2-2, with 8 bases fitting TRBD2. V shed 7 bases and J 5 bases; nucleotides not matched to a gene: 9. This CDR3 spans 15 amino acids. Germline loops: CDR1 MNHEY, CDR2 SMNVEV (reference sequence). CDR3 sequence reads: CASNPGLAPTGELFF. CDR3 DNA: TGTGCCAGCAATCCCGGACTAGCCCCGACCGGGGAGCTGTTTTTT.

The chain is built from TRBV10-1 and TRBJ2-2; D gene ambiguous. Germline CDR1 reads WNHNN; CDR2 reads SYGVQD (reference sequence). The length of the CDR3 is 15 residues. V was trimmed by 11 bases and J by 2 bases, leaving 18 bases between them. In DNA form, the CDR3 reads TGCGCCGTTTCTACGGGCACCCCTAACACCGGGGAGCTGTTTTTT. Protein product: CAVSTGTPNTGELFF.

This clone was seen more than once but under ten times. J is TRBJ1-1 and V is TRBV7-6; 7 positions match TRBD1. CDR1 is SGHVS, CDR2 FNYEAQ, per germline. V dropped 5 bases and J dropped 1; count of bases not matched to a gene: 7. The CDR3 is made up of 15 amino acids. The DNA of the CDR3 is TGTGCCAGCAGCCCCGCCAGACAGGGGAACACTGAAGCTTTCTTT. This encodes CASSPARQGNTEAFF.

This clone came up once. This chain connects TRBV7-9 to TRBJ2-2, with 11 bases identical to TRBD1. The CDR3 runs to 15 residues. V lost 5 bases, J lost 7 bases, and 6 bases stayed unmatched. Per the germline V gene, CDR1 is SEHNR and CDR2 is FQNEAQ (reference sequence). The CDR3 protein is CASSLGTGGDGELFF. The CDR3 coding sequence is TGTGCCAGCAGCCTCGGGACAGGGGGAGACGGGGAGCTGTTTTTT.

The CDR3 DNA follows: TGTGCCAGCAGCGCCTACAGGGGCCCCAACACCGGGGAGCTGTTTTTT. Encoded protein: CASSAYRGPNTGELFF. V and J are TRBV7-8 and TRBJ2-2, with TRBD1 matching over 7 bases. Germline CDR1 reads SGHVS; CDR2 reads FQNEAQ. The CDR3 is 16 amino acids. The ends lost 5 bases at V and 2 bases at J; junction bases unmatched: 8.

The chain links TRBV2 to TRBJ2-5, with D perhaps given as TRBD1 or TRBD2 (5 bases each). Germline V CDR1 and CDR2: SNHLY, FYNNEI. Trimming cost V 6 bases and J 2 bases, with 19 bases left between them. The CDR3 loop spans 16 amino acids. The CDR3 sequence: CASSPHRTSPQETQYF. The CDR3 DNA reads TGTGCCAGCAGCCCTCACAGGACTTCCCCACAAGAGACCCAGTACTTC. Using reference TRBV2 and TRBJ2-5 for the parts outside the CDR3, the full variable domain is EPEVTQTPSHQVTQMGQEVILRCVPISNHLYFYWYRQILGQKVEFLVSFYNNEISEKSEIFDDQFSVERPDGSNFTLKIRSTKLEDSAMYFCASSPHRTSPQETQYFGPGTRLLVL.

V gene TRBV5-3 combines with J gene TRBJ2-7; the D is unclear. TRBV5-3 has ORF status, its function being uncertain. The CDR3 spans 12 residues. The V end was cut by 1 base, the J end by 3 bases, with 5 bases between. The CDR3 sequence is CARSLRHYEQYF. The CDR3 nucleotides read TGTGCCAGAAGCTTGAGGCACTACGAGCAGTACTTC.

This chain uses TRBV7-3 with TRBJ2-2; TRBD1 agrees at 7 bases. Germline CDR1 SGHTA, CDR2 FQGTGA. The CDR3 extends over 15 amino acids. V shed 5 bases and J 0 bases; nucleotides not matched to a gene: 3. The CDR3 nucleotides read TGTGCCAGCAGCCCGACAGGGACGAACACCGGGGAGCTGTTTTTT. This translates into CASSPTGTNTGELFF.

This rearrangement joins TRBV7-6 to TRBJ2-5; no firm D call. Trimming pared 5 bases from V and 1 base from J, leaving 5 bases between. The germline V gene encodes CDR1 SGHVS and CDR2 FNYEAQ. The CDR3 spans 12 residues. The CDR3 reads CASSAPQETQYF. DNA of the CDR3: TGTGCCAGCAGCGCCCCCCAAGAGACCCAGTACTTC.

The chain uses TRBV5-1 and TRBJ2-1; 9 nucleotides agree with TRBD2. The CDR3 runs to 15 residues. Germline CDR1 is SGHRS and CDR2 is YFSETQ. The V gene end was trimmed by 0 bases and the J gene end by 5 bases; junction bases not matched to a gene: 3. The CDR3 sequence: CASSLVAGGNNEQFF. The CDR3 nucleotides are TGCGCCAGCAGCTTGGTGGCGGGAGGGAACAATGAGCAGTTCTTC.

The chain is built from TRBV4-1 and TRBJ2-1; 14 bases agree with TRBD2. V shed 4 bases, J shed 4 bases, and the junction held 3 bases outside the gene matches. Germline V gene data show CDR1 as MGHRA and CDR2 as YSYEKL. This CDR3 region has 16 residues. CDR3 region: CASSPTSGRGYNEQFF. The CDR3 nucleotides are TGCGCCAGCAGCCCGACTAGCGGGAGGGGGTACAATGAGCAGTTCTTC.

V is TRBV5-1 and J is TRBJ1-3, with D tentatively TRBD1 (5 bases). V gave up 0 bases and J gave up 0 bases, with 10 bases separating them. Germline CDR1 is SGHRS and CDR2 is YFSETQ. The CDR3 spans 16 residues. The CDR3 nucleotides read TGCGCCAGCAGCTTGGCCGGAACAGGCTCTGGAAACACCATATATTTT. It encodes CASSLAGTGSGNTIYF.

The chain couples TRBV19 to TRBJ1-2, with 8 bases aligning to TRBD1. V shed 3 bases and J 4 bases; nucleotides not matched to a gene: 13. CDR3 length: 17 residues. CDR1 LNHDA and CDR2 SQIVND come from the germline V gene (reference sequence). DNA for the CDR3: TGTGCCAGTAGTATCCCGTGGCAGGGGGCGCTGGGCTATGGCTACACCTTC. Its protein is CASSIPWQGALGYGYTF.